This T cell receptor (beta chain) came from a study of T cells in Graves' hyperthyroidism and ophthalmopathy. Whole-study results and caveats: Expanded thyroid clonotypes (above 0.001) were mostly also found in blood. The model identified upcoming ophthalmopathy a median 6.5 months ahead of onset.

The CDR3 totals 15 residues. V shed 7 bases and J 4 bases; nucleotides not matched to a gene: 12. This clonotype was observed many times. Its antigen remains unidentified. TCR beta CDR3 regions were amplified from RNA transcripts. The HTBI primer set served for first-round RT-PCR of the TCR CDR3. MiXCR was run by TCRdb on the multiplex PCR reads, yielding one entry per CDR3 protein. The sample carries 270,000 or so distinct CDR3 sequences, roughly 15% recorded once. Blood from later-ophthalmopathy patients was taken at first hyperthyroidism diagnosis. The TCR sequence derives from a woman aged 45-59 years with Graves' hyperthyroidism that later progressed to Graves' ophthalmopathy. Material: blood. The chain links TRBV12-3 or TRBV12-4 to TRBJ1-1; 7 nucleotides agree with TRBD1. The CDR3 nucleotides are TGTGCCAGCACCCGAAGCGGACAGGCTGGCACTGAAGCTTTCTTT. This translates into CASTRSGQAGTEAFF.